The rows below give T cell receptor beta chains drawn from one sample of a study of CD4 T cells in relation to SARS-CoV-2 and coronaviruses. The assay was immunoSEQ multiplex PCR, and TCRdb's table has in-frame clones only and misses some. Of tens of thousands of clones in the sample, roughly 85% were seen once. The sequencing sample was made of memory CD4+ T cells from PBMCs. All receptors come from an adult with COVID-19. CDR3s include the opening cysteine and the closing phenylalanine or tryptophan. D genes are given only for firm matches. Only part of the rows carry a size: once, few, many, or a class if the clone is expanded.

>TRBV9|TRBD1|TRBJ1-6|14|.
CASSVEGAGSPLHF
TGTGCCAGCAGCGTAGAGGGGGCAGGTTCACCCCTCCACTTT
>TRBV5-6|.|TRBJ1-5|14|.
CASSLTGTNQPQHF
TGTGCCAGCAGCCTGACGGGGACCAATCAGCCCCAGCATTTT
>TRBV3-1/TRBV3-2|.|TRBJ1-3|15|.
CASSQTATSGNTIYF
TGTGCCAGCAGCCAAACGGCCACTTCTGGAAACACCATATATTTT
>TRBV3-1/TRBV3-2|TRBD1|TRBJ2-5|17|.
CASSQPPGQRDQETQYF
TGTGCCAGCAGCCAACCCCCGGGACAGAGAGACCAAGAGACCCAGTACTTC
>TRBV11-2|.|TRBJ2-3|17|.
CASSLGVSPGGTDTQYF
TGTGCCAGCAGCTTAGGTGTTTCCCCGGGGGGCACAGATACGCAGTATTTT
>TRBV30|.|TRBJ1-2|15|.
CAWIHPNGQGGGYTF
TGTGCCTGGATACATCCAAACGGGCAGGGAGGCGGCTACACCTTC
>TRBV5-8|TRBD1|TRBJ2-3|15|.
CASIPGTGLMDTQYF
TGTGCCAGCATCCCCGGGACAGGGCTAATGGATACGCAGTATTTT
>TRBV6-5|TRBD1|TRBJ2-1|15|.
CASSGQADSYNEQFF
TGTGCCAGCAGCGGACAGGCCGACTCCTACAATGAGCAGTTCTTC
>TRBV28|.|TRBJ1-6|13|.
CASSPGQNSPLHF
TGTGCCAGCAGCCCTGGACAGAATTCACCCCTCCACTTT
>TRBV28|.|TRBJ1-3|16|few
CASSVLMMSSGNTIYF
TGTGCCAGCAGCGTTTTGATGATGAGCTCTGGAAACACCATATATTTT
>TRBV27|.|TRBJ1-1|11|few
CASSPYIEAFF
TGTGCCAGCAGTCCATATATTGAAGCTTTCTTT
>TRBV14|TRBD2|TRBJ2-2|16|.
CASSQLGLAGFGELFF
TGTGCCAGCAGCCAACTGGGACTAGCGGGCTTTGGGGAGCTGTTTTTT
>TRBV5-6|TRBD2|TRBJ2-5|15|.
CASSYLAGGHETQYF
TGTGCCAGCAGCTATCTAGCGGGAGGGCACGAGACCCAGTACTTC
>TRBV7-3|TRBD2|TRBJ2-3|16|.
CASSSDSSGISDTQYF
TGTGCCAGCAGCTCCGACTCTAGCGGGATCTCAGATACGCAGTATTTT
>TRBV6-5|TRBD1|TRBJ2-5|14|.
CASRTGVGWETQYF
TGTGCCAGCAGGACAGGGGTCGGGTGGGAGACCCAGTACTTC
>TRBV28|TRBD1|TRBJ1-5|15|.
CASSSTGGGNQPQHF
TGTGCCAGCAGTTCGACAGGGGGCGGCAATCAGCCCCAGCATTTT
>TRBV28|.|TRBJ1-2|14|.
CASSLGGQNYGYTF
TGTGCCAGCAGTTTGGGGGGACAAAACTATGGCTACACCTTC
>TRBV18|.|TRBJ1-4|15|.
CASSPPDARNEKLFF
TGTGCCAGCTCACCACCGGACGCGAGGAATGAAAAACTGTTTTTT
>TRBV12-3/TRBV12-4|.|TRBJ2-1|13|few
CASTPSRAGEQFF
TGTGCCAGCACCCCTTCACGTGCGGGTGAGCAGTTCTTC
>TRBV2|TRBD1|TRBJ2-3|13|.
CASSMGQTDTQYF
TGTGCCAGCAGTATGGGACAGACAGATACGCAGTATTTT
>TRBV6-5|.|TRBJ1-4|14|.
CASSYIASNEKLFF
TGTGCCAGCAGTTACATCGCCTCTAATGAAAAACTGTTTTTT
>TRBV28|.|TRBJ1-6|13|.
CASSLDEGSPLHF
TGTGCCAGCAGTTTAGATGAAGGGTCACCCCTCCACTTT
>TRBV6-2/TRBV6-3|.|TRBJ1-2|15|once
CASSLPPAGYYGYTF
TGTGCCAGCAGTCTACCCCCCGCAGGGTACTATGGCTACACCTTC
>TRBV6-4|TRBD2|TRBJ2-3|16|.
CASSEGPSGGTDTQYF
TGTGCCAGCAGTGAGGGGCCTAGCGGCGGCACAGATACGCAGTATTTT
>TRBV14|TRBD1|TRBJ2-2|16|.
CASSTRDRVNTGELFF
TGTGCCAGCAGCACCCGGGACAGGGTGAACACCGGGGAGCTGTTTTTT
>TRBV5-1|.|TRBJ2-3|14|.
CASSLTVGADTQYF
TGCGCCAGCAGCTTAACGGTCGGTGCAGATACGCAGTATTTT
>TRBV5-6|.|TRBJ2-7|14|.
CASSLSGSSYEQYF
TGTGCCAGCAGCTTGTCAGGGAGCTCCTACGAGCAGTACTTC
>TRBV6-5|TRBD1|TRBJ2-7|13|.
CASTNRGSYEQYF
TGTGCCAGCACGAACAGGGGCTCCTACGAGCAGTACTTC
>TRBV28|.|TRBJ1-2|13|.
CASSFRGYYGYTF
TGTGCCAGCAGTTTTAGGGGTTACTATGGCTACACCTTC
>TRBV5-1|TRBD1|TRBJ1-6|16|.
CASSLGGTGPFSPLHF
TGCGCCAGCAGCTTGGGGGGGACAGGGCCTTTCTCACCCCTCCACTTT
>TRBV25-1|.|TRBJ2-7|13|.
CASSRGSRYEQYF
TGTGCCAGCAGTAGGGGGTCTCGCTACGAGCAGTACTTC
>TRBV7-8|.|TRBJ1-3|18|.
CASREKFMWPSSGNTIYF
TGTGCCAGCAGGGAAAAGTTTATGTGGCCCAGCTCTGGAAACACCATATATTTT
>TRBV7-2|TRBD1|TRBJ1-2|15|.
CASSLGTGPTYGYTF
TGTGCCAGCAGCTTAGGGACAGGGCCCACCTATGGCTACACCTTC
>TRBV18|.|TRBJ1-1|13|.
CASSSTQNTEAFF
TGTGCCAGCTCATCTACACAGAACACTGAAGCTTTCTTT
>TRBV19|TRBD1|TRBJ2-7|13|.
CASSRDSSYEQYF
TGTGCCAGTAGTCGGGACAGCTCCTACGAGCAGTACTTC
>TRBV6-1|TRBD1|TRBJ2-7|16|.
CASSAIPGQGAYEQYF
TGTGCCAGCAGTGCGATCCCGGGACAGGGAGCCTACGAGCAGTACTTC
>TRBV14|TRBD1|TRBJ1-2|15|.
CASSLRQGGAYGYTF
TGTGCCAGCAGCCTCCGACAGGGAGGGGCTTATGGCTACACCTTC
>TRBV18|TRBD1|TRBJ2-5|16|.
CASSRRPGQNQETQYF
TGTGCCAGCTCACGGAGACCGGGACAGAACCAAGAGACCCAGTACTTC
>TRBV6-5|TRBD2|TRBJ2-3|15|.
CASSYSGGSVFTQYF
TGTGCCAGCAGTTACTCGGGCGGGAGTGTGTTTACGCAGTATTTT
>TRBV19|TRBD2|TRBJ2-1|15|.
CASTQPSGTYNEQFF
TGTGCCAGTACCCAGCCTAGCGGAACCTACAATGAGCAGTTCTTC
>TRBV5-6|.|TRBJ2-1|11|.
CASSLSWEQFF
TGTGCCAGCAGCTTAAGTTGGGAGCAGTTCTTC
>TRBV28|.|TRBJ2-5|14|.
CASSPQRLGETQYF
TGTGCCAGCAGTCCCCAAAGGTTGGGAGAGACCCAGTACTTC